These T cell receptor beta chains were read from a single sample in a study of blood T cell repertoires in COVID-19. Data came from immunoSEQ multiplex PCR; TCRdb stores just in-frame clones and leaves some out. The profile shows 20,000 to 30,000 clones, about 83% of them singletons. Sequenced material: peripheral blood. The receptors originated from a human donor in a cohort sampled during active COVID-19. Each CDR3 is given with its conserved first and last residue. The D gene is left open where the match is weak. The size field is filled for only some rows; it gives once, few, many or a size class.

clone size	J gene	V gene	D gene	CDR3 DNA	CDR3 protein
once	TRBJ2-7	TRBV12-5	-	TGTGCTAGCGGTTTGGTCTGGGGCTTGGACTACGAGCAGTACTTC	CASGLVWGLDYEQYF
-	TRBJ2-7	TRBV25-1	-	TGTGCCAGCCTCGGGTTGCCTGGCTCCTCAGGAGAGGGCGAGCAGTACTTC	CASLGLPGSSGEGEQYF
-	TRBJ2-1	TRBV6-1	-	TGTGCCAGCAGTGACCCTGTCAATGAGCAGTTCTTC	CASSDPVNEQFF
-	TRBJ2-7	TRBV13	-	TGTGCCAGCAGCGCCCCCGGGAGCGCCTACGAGCAGTACTTC	CASSAPGSAYEQYF
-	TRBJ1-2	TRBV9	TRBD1	TGTGCCAGCAGCGTAGCATCGACAGGGGCGGCTGGCTACACCTTC	CASSVASTGAAGYTF
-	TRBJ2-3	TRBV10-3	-	TGTGCCATCAGTGGTCCGACTAGCACAGATACGCAGTATTTT	CAISGPTSTDTQYF
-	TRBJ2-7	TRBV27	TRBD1	TGTGCCAGCAGTACCGGGACAGTCTCCTACGAGCAGTACTTC	CASSTGTVSYEQYF
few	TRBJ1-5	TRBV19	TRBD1	TGTGCCAGTAGTCTCGGGACAGCTACATTCATAATTCAACCCCAGCATTTT	CASSLGTATFIIQPQHF
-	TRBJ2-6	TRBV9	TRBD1	TGTGCCAGCAGCGCGTCCGGGACAGGGGAATCTGGGGCCAACGTCCTGACTTTC	CASSASGTGESGANVLTF
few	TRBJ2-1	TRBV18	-	TGTGCCAGCTCACCGGCGGAGTACTACAATGAGCAGTTCTTC	CASSPAEYYNEQFF
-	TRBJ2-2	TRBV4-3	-	TGCGCCAGCAGCCAAGAGGTAGTCATAGTCGGGGAGCTGTTTTTT	CASSQEVVIVGELFF
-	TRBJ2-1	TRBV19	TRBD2	TGTGCCAGTAGTCCTCTGACTAGCGGAGAATACAATGAGCAGTTCTTC	CASSPLTSGEYNEQFF
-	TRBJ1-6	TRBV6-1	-	TGTGCCAGCAGTGTATACACGACAGCCCAGAGATCTCCCCTCCACTTT	CASSVYTTAQRSPLHF
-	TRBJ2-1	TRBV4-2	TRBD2	TGTGCCAGCAGCCAAGCCGGGCTAGCGGAGACCACCTACTACAATGAGCAGTTCTTC	CASSQAGLAETTYYNEQFF
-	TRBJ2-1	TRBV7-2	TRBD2	TGTGCCAGCAGCTTCCTAGCGGGGAGCTCCTACAATGAGCAGTTCTTC	CASSFLAGSSYNEQFF
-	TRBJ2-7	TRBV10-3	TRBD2	TGTGCCATCAGAACCGGGACTAGCGGGGGCTACGAGCAGTACTTC	CAIRTGTSGGYEQYF
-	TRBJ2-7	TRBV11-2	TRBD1	TGTGCCAGCAGCTTATGGGGTTCGCCGGGACAGGGGGTGTCCTACGAGCAGTACTTC	CASSLWGSPGQGVSYEQYF
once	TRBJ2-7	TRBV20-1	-	TGCAGTGCACCTGACGGCGGCGAGCAGTACTTC	CSAPDGGEQYF
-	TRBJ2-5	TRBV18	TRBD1	TGTGCCAGCTCACGACAGGGTTGGGAGACCCAGTACTTC	CASSRQGWETQYF
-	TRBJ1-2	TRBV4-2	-	TGTGCCAGCAGCTTTGCGGGGGACCCGTACACCTTC	CASSFAGDPYTF
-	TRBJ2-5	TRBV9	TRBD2	TGTGCCAGCAGCGTACCCCCGGGGGTAGCGGGATCCCGAGAGCGAGAGACCCAGTACTTC	CASSVPPGVAGSRERETQYF
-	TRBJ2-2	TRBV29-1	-	TGCAGCGTTGAAGTAACAGGGCGGAACACCGGGGAGCTGTTTTTT	CSVEVTGRNTGELFF
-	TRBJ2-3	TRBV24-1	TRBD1	TGTGCCACCAGTGAGGACGGGACAGCAAGGGATTTT	CATSEDGTARDF
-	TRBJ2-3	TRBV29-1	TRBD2	TGCAGCGTTAGAATAAGCGGGGCCACAGATACGCAGTATTTT	CSVRISGATDTQYF
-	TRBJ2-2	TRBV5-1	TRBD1	TGCGCCAGCAGCTTGCGCCAGGGGGCCGGGGAGCTGTTTTTT	CASSLRQGAGELFF
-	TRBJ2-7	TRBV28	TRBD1	TGTGCCAGCAGTTTATCCCTGACAGGGGTCGAGCAGTACTTC	CASSLSLTGVEQYF
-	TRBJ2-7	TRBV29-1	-	TGCAGCGTGGACGATACAGGTCTTGGCGACGAGCAGTACTTC	CSVDDTGLGDEQYF
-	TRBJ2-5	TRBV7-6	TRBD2	TGTGCCAGCAGCGCGAGCGGGAGAGCCCAAGAGACCCAGTACTTC	CASSASGRAQETQYF